Listed here are 5 T cell receptor beta chains from one sample, sequenced in a study of brain T cells in children with intractable seizures. Method: immunoSEQ multiplex PCR; TCRdb's copy keeps in-frame clones and lacks some. This sample carries around 340,000 clones, 85% to 95% of them seen once, and the ten largest clones take 5% to 7%. The sample's time point: blood from clinic visit 5 months post-surgery; TSC patient then seizure free. The starting material was peripheral blood, obtained 4 to 5 months after surgery. Source of these receptors: a boy younger than two with tuberous sclerosis and intractable seizures.

This clone was counted a single time. The chain joins TRBV14 to TRBJ1-5, with D possibly being TRBD1 (5 bases). The CDR3 totals 14 residues. The germline CDR1 and CDR2 sequences are SGHDN and FVKESK. Between the trimmed V and J ends, which lost 1 base and 6 bases, there was a span of 10 bases. CDR3 DNA: TGTGCCAGCAGCCAAGGGGGACGAGGTCAGCCCCAGCATTTT. Translating it yields CASSQGGRGQPQHF.

The rearrangement uses TRBV14 and TRBJ2-7; 8 bases agree with TRBD2. Germline loops: CDR1 SGHDN, CDR2 FVKESK. The CDR3 extends over 15 amino acids. The ends lost 1 base at V and 7 bases at J; junction bases unmatched: 9. CDR3 sequence reads: CASSQVSAGAGEQYF. CDR3 in DNA: TGTGCCAGCAGCCAAGTCTCAGCGGGAGCCGGGGAGCAGTACTTC.

The chain joins TRBV27 to TRBJ1-1; D gene uncertain. The CDR3 runs 13 residues. With 3 bases removed from V and 1 base from J, the gap between germline ends came to 6 bases. In germline, CDR1 is MNHEY, CDR2 SMNVEV (reference sequence). CDR3 nucleotide sequence: TGTGCCAGCAGTTTTGGGCCGAACACTGAAGCTTTCTTT. It is translated as CASSFGPNTEAFF.

The chain links TRBV6-2 or TRBV6-3 to TRBJ2-5, with D perhaps TRBD2 (6 bases). V was pared by 6 bases and J by 5 bases, with 13 bases between. Germline CDR1 and CDR2: MNHEY and SVGEGT. CDR3 length equals 13 residues. CDR3 DNA: TGTGCCAGCAGCCCCGGACTATGGGAGACCCAGTACTTC. Its translation: CASSPGLWETQYF.

The rearrangement links TRBV19 to TRBJ1-2, with unresolved D. Trimming removed 1 base at V and 5 bases at J, with 5 bases between. The CDR3 sequence is 12 residues long. Per the germline V gene, CDR1 is LNHDA and CDR2 is SQIVND (reference sequence). Written as DNA, the CDR3 is TGTGCCAGTAGTATAGTGGGTTATGGCTACACCTTC. Translating it yields CASSIVGYGYTF.